Sequencing of this T cell receptor beta chain was carried out in a study of T cell repertoires in cytomegalovirus infection. Findings and limits, study-wide: CMV carriers having the relevant HLA were flagged by cumulative public TCR beta family frequency.

TCRdb itself ran the reads through MiXCR, one entry per CDR3 protein. This sample has some 240,000 distinct CDR3 sequences; 15% to 20% occur once, and the top ten carry about 45%. Germline V gene lookup returns CDR1 SGHVS and CDR2 FNYEAQ. V lost 5 bases and J 5 bases, leaving 10 bases between the germline ends. The CDR3 sequence is 13 residues long. The table lists this clonotype with many counts. The antigen is not known. The rearrangement links TRBV7-6 to TRBJ2-1; a weak D match, TRBD1 (5 bases). The source of this sequence is a human donor in good health (CMV status not recorded). Some clones in this sample may be carry-over from other donors' samples. The sample taken for sequencing was CD8+ T cells from PBMCs. In nucleotides, the CDR3 is TGTGCCAGCAGCCCGGACACCGACAATGAGCAGTTCTTC. Residues: CASSPDTDNEQFF. The whole variable domain, remainder taken from reference TRBV7-6 and TRBJ2-1, is GAGVSQSPRYKVTKRGQDVALRCDPISGHVSLYWYRQALGQGPEFLTYFNYEAQQDKSGLPNDRFSAERPEGSISTLTIQRTEQRDSAMYRCASSPDTDNEQFFGPGTRLTVL.